This T cell receptor (beta chain) is drawn from a study of shared clonotypes between healthy human individuals. This CDR3 region has 14 residues. The germline gives CDR1 SGHVS, CDR2 FQNEAQ. Trimming took off 5 bases at V and 4 bases at J, with 12 bases between the two ends. Only in-frame clones appear in the TCRdb table, and some are missing; sequencing was by immunoSEQ multiplex PCR. The sample lists millions of clones, roughly 95% occurring once. V usage is TRBV7-8 and J usage is TRBJ1-3; a weak D match, TRBD1 (5 bases). This clonotype was sampled from a man aged 18 to 29 in good health. Sequencing was carried out using naive CD4+ T cells sorted from blood. Subset indicated: CD45RA+ positively selected. CDR3 sequence: CASSRGTDGNTIYF. The CDR3, as DNA: TGTGCCAGCAGCCGAGGGACGGACGGAAACACCATATATTTT.